The clone carrying this T cell receptor beta chain showed up just a few times. What it binds is unknown. PCR amplification relied on 60 Vbeta primers (plus 13 Jbeta primers). Generated by immunoSEQ multiplex PCR, the TCRdb table keeps only in-frame clones and is missing some. The sample gives about 69,000 clones, around 68% of which show up once; approximately 11% is in the top ten. The entry originates in a study of cytomegalovirus exposure and HLA in healthy donors. Study-level findings and limits: Earlier findings revealed that most TCR beta V segments proved productive either about 90% or about 30% of the time.

Trimming stripped 2 bases from V and 5 bases from J, with 10 bases between. CDR1 is GTSNPN and CDR2 is SVGIG in the germline V gene (reference sequence). The CDR3 has 12 amino acids. The clonotype was recovered from a woman aged 25 to 39 in good health and CMV-seronegative. Specimen: PBMCs. This chain connects TRBV30 to TRBJ2-7; unclear D gene. In DNA form, the CDR3 reads TGTGCCTGGAGTCCCACCTCAGACGAGCAGTACTTC. Residues: CAWSPTSDEQYF.